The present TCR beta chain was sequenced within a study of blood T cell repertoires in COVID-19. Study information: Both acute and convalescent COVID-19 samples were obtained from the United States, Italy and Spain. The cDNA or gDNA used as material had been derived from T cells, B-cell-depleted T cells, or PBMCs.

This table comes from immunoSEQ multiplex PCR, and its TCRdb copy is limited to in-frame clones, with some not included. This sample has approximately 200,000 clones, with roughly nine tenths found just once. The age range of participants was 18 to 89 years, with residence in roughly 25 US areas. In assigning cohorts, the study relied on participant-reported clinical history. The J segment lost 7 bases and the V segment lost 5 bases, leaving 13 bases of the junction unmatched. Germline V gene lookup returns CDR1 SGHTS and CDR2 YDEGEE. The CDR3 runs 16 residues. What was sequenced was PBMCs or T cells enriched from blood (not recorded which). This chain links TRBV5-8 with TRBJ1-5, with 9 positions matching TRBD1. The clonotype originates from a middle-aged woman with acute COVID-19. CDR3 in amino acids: CASSKYGQGLGQPQHF. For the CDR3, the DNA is TGTGCCAGCAGTAAATATGGACAGGGGCTAGGGCAGCCCCAGCATTTT.